One and the same sample provided the 29 T cell receptor beta chains below, sequenced in a study of OX40 agonist ivuxolimab in advanced cancers. The repertoire was sequenced with immunoSEQ multiplex PCR; TCRdb's copy has only in-frame clones and lacks some. Among tens of thousands of clones listed, 83% were seen once. The source material was CD4+ or CD8+ T cells sorted from blood, sampled in a trial of the OX40 agonist ivuxolimab. All receptors derive from an adult with an advanced solid tumor such as melanoma, head and neck, liver or kidney cancer.

This chain joins TRBV6-1 and TRBJ2-2; D unresolved. V lost 5 bases and J 0 bases, leaving 10 bases between the germline ends. Germline lookup yields CDR1 MNHNS and CDR2 SASEGT. The CDR3 runs 15 residues. CDR3 sequence: CASSRYSANTGELFF. The CDR3 DNA reads as TGTGCCAGCAGTAGATATTCAGCGAACACCGGGGAGCTGTTTTTT.

V is TRBV27 and J is TRBJ2-1; D gene unclear. Germline CDR1 MNHEY, CDR2 SMNVEV (reference sequence). The CDR3 spans 14 residues. V lost 5 bases to trimming and J lost 0 bases, with 8 bases between them. CDR3 loop: CASSGRSSYNEQFF. CDR3 bases: TGTGCCAGCAGTGGCCGGAGCTCCTACAATGAGCAGTTCTTC.

The V call is TRBV27, the J call TRBJ2-1, with 11 bases that match TRBD2. The CDR3 contains 13 residues. Germline-derived CDR1 and CDR2 are MNHEY and SMNVEV (reference sequence). Trimming took 10 bases from V and 4 from J; bases not matched to a gene: 3. DNA for the CDR3: TGTGCCACAACTAGCGGGGGTTACAATGAGCAGTTCTTC. Translated: CATTSGGYNEQFF.

The chain carries TRBV5-6 and TRBJ2-7, with TRBD2 as a possible D gene (5 bases). Per germline, CDR1 SGHDT and CDR2 YYEEEE. Trimming cost V 0 bases and J 7 bases, with 11 bases left between them. The length of the CDR3 is 13 residues. The CDR3 sequence: CASSLVEAREQYF. In DNA form, the CDR3 reads TGTGCCAGCAGCTTGGTGGAGGCGCGGGAGCAGTACTTC.

This CDR3 reads CASSLSGSFTDTQYF. The DNA of the CDR3 is TGCGCCAGCAGCCTTAGCGGATCTTTCACAGATACGCAGTATTTT. The chain is built from TRBV4-1 and TRBJ2-3, with D tentatively TRBD2 (6 bases). Germline V gene sequence: CDR1 MGHRA, CDR2 YSYEKL. Trimming removed 4 bases at V and 2 bases at J, with 13 bases between. This CDR3 spans 15 amino acids.

This chain connects TRBV11-2 to TRBJ2-5, with unresolved D. The length of the CDR3 is 14 residues. V was cut by 1 base and J by 5 bases, with 11 bases left in between. Germline lookup yields CDR1 SGHAT and CDR2 FQNNGV. In DNA, the CDR3 is TGTGCCAGCAGCTTAGTACCCGGTCCTGAGACCCAGTACTTC. This gives the protein CASSLVPGPETQYF.

V usage is TRBV28 and J usage is TRBJ2-1; TRBD2 aligns across 7 bases. This CDR3 region has 16 residues. J gave up 0 bases and V 5 bases, and 7 bases lay outside the gene matches. CDR1 is MDHEN and CDR2 is SYDVKM in the germline V gene. The CDR3 protein is CASSPLLADSYNEQFF. The DNA of the CDR3 is TGTGCCAGCAGTCCCCTCCTAGCGGACTCCTACAATGAGCAGTTCTTC.

The chain couples TRBV18 to TRBJ2-7; D remains ambiguous. The CDR3 consists of 14 residues. CDR1 KGHSH and CDR2 LQKENI come from the germline V gene. The V gene lost 3 bases and the J gene lost 1 base, with 10 bases spanning the gap. CDR3 nucleotide sequence: TGTGCCAGCTCACCCGTGACACATTCCTACGAGCAGTACTTC. Translated, it gives CASSPVTHSYEQYF.

The chain couples TRBV29-1 to TRBJ2-2; tentatively, D is TRBD2 (6 bases). V lost 4 bases and J 3 bases, leaving 9 bases between the germline ends. Germline V CDR1 and CDR2: SQVTM, ANQGSEA. The CDR3 totals 13 residues. The CDR3 here is CSVGRGDTGELFF. CDR3 bases: TGCAGCGTTGGGCGGGGAGACACCGGGGAGCTGTTTTTT.

This clone is a singleton in its sample. This rearrangement joins TRBV19 to TRBJ1-4, with D possibly TRBD1 on 6 matching bases. V lost 4 bases and J 4 bases, leaving 13 bases between the germline ends. The length of the CDR3 is 15 residues. The V gene's germline CDR1 is LNHDA and CDR2 SQIVND (reference sequence). The CDR3 region is CASSRDRNSNEKLFF. Here the CDR3 DNA reads TGTGCCAGTAGTAGAGACAGGAACAGTAATGAAAAACTGTTTTTT.

The count of this clone is one. The genes are TRBV7-3 and TRBJ1-1; D not resolved. Germline CDR1 and CDR2: SGHTA and FQGTGA. The CDR3 is made up of 14 amino acids. V gave up 1 base and J gave up 4 bases, with 10 bases separating them. The CDR3 DNA reads as TGTGCCAGCAGCTTAAACACACATCGCACTGAAGCTTTCTTT. Its translation is CASSLNTHRTEAFF.

This rearrangement joins TRBV7-3 to TRBJ2-3, with D possibly TRBD2 on 6 matching bases. In germline, CDR1 is SGHTA, CDR2 FQGTGA. V lost 3 bases, J lost 0 bases, and 10 bases lay in between. The CDR3 has 15 residues. The CDR3 region is CASSLGSGSTDTQYF. The CDR3 DNA follows: TGTGCCAGCAGCTTGGGGAGCGGGAGCACAGATACGCAGTATTTT.

This chain connects TRBV18 to TRBJ1-1, with D possibly matching TRBD1 (5 bases). The V gene's germline CDR1 is KGHSH and CDR2 LQKENI. The CDR3 is made up of 14 amino acids. Trimming shortened V by 2 bases and J by 3 bases, and 10 bases separated the two germline ends. The CDR3 nucleotides read TGTGCCAGCTCACCAGGGGCAGCCCACACTGAAGCTTTCTTT. Its protein is CASSPGAAHTEAFF.

The chain employs TRBV7-2 and TRBJ1-1, with a tentative D call TRBD1 (5 bases). Trimming stripped 2 bases from V and 4 bases from J, with 17 bases between. The germline gives CDR1 SGHTA, CDR2 FQGNSA. The CDR3 is 16 residues long. For the CDR3, the DNA is TGTGCCAGCAGCTTAAATCCCACCGGGGCGGGCACTGAAGCTTTCTTT. It yields the protein CASSLNPTGAGTEAFF. Using reference TRBV7-2 and TRBJ1-1 for the parts outside the CDR3, the full variable domain is GAGVSQSPSNKVTEKGKDVELRCDPISGHTALYWYRQSLGQGLEFLIYFQGNSAPDKSGLPSDRFSAERTGGSVSTLTIQRTQQEDSAVYLCASSLNPTGAGTEAFFGQGTRLTVV.

This clone occurred once. The genes are TRBV18 and TRBJ2-1, with 12 bases that match TRBD2. CDR1 and CDR2 (germline): KGHSH, LQKENI. This CDR3 is built from 16 residues. V shed 6 bases, J shed 8 bases, and the junction held 11 bases outside the gene matches. The CDR3 nucleotides read TGTGCCAGCTCGTTCTCGACTAGCGGGAGTGTGGATGAGCAGTTCTTC. It translates to CASSFSTSGSVDEQFF. The complete variable domain, with remaining parts taken from reference TRBV18 and TRBJ2-1, reads NAGVMQNPRHLVRRRGQEARLRCSPMKGHSHVYWYRQLPEEGLKFMVYLQKENIIDESGMPKERFSAEFPKEGPSILRIQQVVRGDSAAYFCASSFSTSGSVDEQFFGPGTRLTVL.

This clone was seen a few times. The gene calls are TRBV15 and TRBJ2-4; a weak D match, TRBD1 (5 bases). Germline CDR1 LNHNV, CDR2 YYDKDF (reference sequence). V gave up 3 bases and J gave up 7 bases, with 16 bases separating them. The CDR3 loop spans 15 amino acids. The DNA of the CDR3 is TGTGCCACCAGCAGGTTCGCCGCGCCAGGGAACATTCAGTACTTC. Its protein product is CATSRFAAPGNIQYF. Full variable domain (rest looked up from reference TRBV15 and TRBJ2-4): DAMVIQNPRYQVTQFGKPVTLSCSQTLNHNVMYWYQQKSSQAPKLLFHYYDKDFNNEADTPDNFQSRRPNTSFCFLDIRSPGLGDTAMYLCATSRFAAPGNIQYFGAGTRLSVL.

The chain is built from TRBV18 and TRBJ1-2; 12 bases fit TRBD1. V lost 3 bases to trimming and J lost 4 bases; unmatched junction nucleotides: 0. This CDR3 is built from 14 residues. The germline gives CDR1 KGHSH, CDR2 LQKENI. CDR3 in amino acids: CASSPGQGAYGYTF. DNA for the CDR3: TGTGCCAGCTCACCGGGACAGGGGGCCTATGGCTACACCTTC.

V gene TRBV10-2 combines with J gene TRBJ1-6, with a tentative D call TRBD1 (6 bases). CDR1 WSHSY and CDR2 SAAADI come from the germline V gene. Trimming removed 5 bases from V and 4 bases from J, with 12 bases in between. This CDR3 comprises 15 residues. CDR3 coding DNA: TGCGCCAGCAGTTCCAGACAGGCGTATAATTCACCCCTCCACTTT. It is translated as CASSSRQAYNSPLHF.

V usage is TRBV7-8 and J usage is TRBJ2-5; no definite D call. Trimming took off 5 bases at V and 1 base at J, with 8 bases between the two ends. This CDR3 has 13 residues. Germline V gives CDR1 SGHVS, CDR2 FQNEAQ. CDR3 bases: TGTGCCAGCAGCCAGCGTCTCCAAGAGACCCAGTACTTC. Translated, it gives CASSQRLQETQYF. Based on the CDR3 plus reference TRBV7-8 and TRBJ2-5, the full variable domain is GAGVSQSPRYKVAKRGQDVALRCDPISGHVSLFWYQQALGQGPEFLTYFQNEAQLDKSGLPSDRFFAERPEGSVSTLKIQRTQQEDSAVYLCASSQRLQETQYFGPGTRLLVL.

This chain uses TRBV6-1 with TRBJ2-3, with 9 nucleotides matching TRBD1. The CDR3 extends over 14 amino acids. Germline CDR1 reads MNHNS; CDR2 reads SASEGT. V dropped 1 base and J dropped 4; count of bases not matched to a gene: 0. DNA of the CDR3: TGTGCCAGCAGTGAAGGACAGGGGGCAGATACGCAGTATTTT. It codes for CASSEGQGADTQYF.

This rearrangement joins TRBV30 to TRBJ1-2; no reliable D call. V was clipped by 3 bases and J by 7 bases, with 12 bases between them. The CDR3 is made up of 12 amino acids. Germline CDR1 GTSNPN, CDR2 SVGIG (reference sequence). The CDR3 DNA reads TGTGCCTGGAGAGAGGGCTGGGCTGGCTACACCTTC. Amino acids: CAWREGWAGYTF.

In nucleotides, the CDR3 is TGTGCCAGCAGTGATAGACAGGGGGCTTGGGGAGGCTACACCTTC. Encoded protein: CASSDRQGAWGGYTF. The V call is TRBV6-1, the J call TRBJ1-2; TRBD1 agrees at 10 bases. CDR3 length equals 15 residues. Germline V gives CDR1 MNHNS, CDR2 SASEGT. V was pared by 3 bases and J by 8 bases, with 9 bases of the junction left unmatched.

V and J are TRBV30 and TRBJ1-5, with 7 bases identical to TRBD1. CDR1 and CDR2 (germline): GTSNPN, SVGIG (reference sequence). This CDR3 is built from 15 residues. V was clipped by 8 bases and J by 0 bases; unmatched bases: 10. CDR3 region: CAAQQGTYSNQPQHF. The CDR3 bases are TGTGCCGCCCAACAGGGGACGTATAGCAATCAGCCCCAGCATTTT. Full variable domain (outside the CDR3, taken from reference TRBV30 and TRBJ1-5): SQTIHQWPATLVQPVGSPLSLECTVEGTSNPNLYWYRQAAGRGLQLLFYSVGIGQISSEVPQNLSASRPQDRQFILSSKKLLLSDSGFYLCAAQQGTYSNQPQHFGDGTRLSIL.

V and J are TRBV5-1 and TRBJ1-1; 7 bases match TRBD1. Germline CDR1 is SGHRS and CDR2 is YFSETQ. V dropped 0 bases and J dropped 6; count of bases not matched to a gene: 8. The CDR3 totals 15 residues. The CDR3, as DNA: TGCGCCAGCAGCTTGGCCGACAGGGCTGACCCTGAAGCTTTCTTT. Translated: CASSLADRADPEAFF.

The V call is TRBV30, the J call TRBJ2-1, with 7 bases fitting TRBD2. CDR3 length equals 20 residues. V was clipped by 2 bases and J by 0 bases; unmatched bases: 19. Germline CDR1 GTSNPN, CDR2 SVGIG (reference sequence). The CDR3 nucleotides are TGTGCCTGGAGTAAAAAGGCTAGCGGTCCACCCTCTCGCTCCTACAATGAGCAGTTCTTC. Encoded protein: CAWSKKASGPPSRSYNEQFF.

The chain has TRBV27 and TRBJ1-5; 8 nucleotides match TRBD1. CDR1 and CDR2 from the germline V gene are MNHEY and SMNVEV (reference sequence). This CDR3 has 15 amino acids. The junction had 6 bases not matched to a gene; V was cut back by 6 bases and J by 2 bases. CDR3 residues: CASRPGGAGNQPQHF. CDR3 DNA sequence: TGTGCCAGCAGACCAGGGGGCGCGGGCAATCAGCCCCAGCATTTT.

The chain employs TRBV18 and TRBJ1-2; a weak D match, TRBD1 (6 bases). The CDR3 length is 15 residues. Deletions cut 5 bases from V and 7 bases from J, with 20 bases between. Germline CDR1 KGHSH, CDR2 LQKENI. CDR3 loop: CASSFQGGRFSGYTF. In DNA form, the CDR3 reads TGTGCCAGCTCATTCCAAGGGGGACGGTTTAGTGGCTACACCTTC.

The chain joins TRBV29-1 to TRBJ2-7, with D tentatively TRBD2 (5 bases). Germline CDR1 reads SQVTM; CDR2 reads ANQGSEA. The CDR3 covers 11 residues. Trimming shortened V by 6 bases and J by 6 bases, and 12 bases separated the two germline ends. CDR3: CSVQTSSEQYF. CDR3 DNA sequence: TGCAGCGTCCAAACTAGTAGCGAGCAGTACTTC.

The rearrangement joins TRBV7-9 to TRBJ1-2; no reliable D call. Trimming stripped 3 bases from V and 6 bases from J, with 14 bases between. The V gene's germline CDR1 is SEHNR and CDR2 FQNEAQ (reference sequence). This CDR3 has 14 amino acids. CDR3 nucleotides: TGTGCCAGCAGCTTCGATTTCGGGAGAAATGGCTACACCTTC. Amino acids: CASSFDFGRNGYTF.